What follows describes a single T cell receptor beta chain. What it binds is not known. The CDR3 consists of 15 residues. The germline CDR1 and CDR2 sequences are LNHNV and YYDKDF (reference sequence). V lost 5 bases and J 4 bases, leaving 16 bases between the germline ends. The data stem from a study of PD-L1 blockade in urothelial cancer. On the study more broadly: Male sex and bladder-origin urothelial cancer characterized about 85% of the 29 patients. Treatment start was followed by blood analysis at 3 weeks (second dose) and again at 6 weeks.

Study conclusions and caveats: Below-median pretreatment blood TCR clonality was a predictor of better survival.

Added to each PCR by spiking were synthetic TCR analog templates. TCRdb keeps only in-frame clones here, not all; method: immunoSEQ multiplex PCR. The profile shows more than 70,000 clones, roughly nine tenths of them singletons. This sequence was found in a man aged 55 to 70 with urothelial cancer. This chain uses TRBV15 with TRBJ2-3, with D possibly being TRBD2 (7 bases). Sequenced material: PBMCs, taken around atezolizumab (anti-PD-L1) treatment. CDR3 coding DNA: TGTGCCACCAGCGGAGGAGGGGGGGCCGCAGATACGCAGTATTTT. Its translation is CATSGGGGAADTQYF.